Described below is a single T cell receptor beta chain sequence and its context. This clonotype was observed at least ten times. The antigen it recognizes is unknown. Within one base of it there is no much larger clone, and no base qualities were kept. This sample is drawn from a study of spatial heterogeneity in lung cancer (dated 2019 in TCRdb). In terms of the full investigation: Beta-chain transcripts were consistently detected in greater numbers than alpha-chain transcripts, which likely reflected higher beta-chain transcript abundance. In the raw uncorrected reads, each unique combination of TCR and UMI appeared on average more than ten times. Nonsynonymous mutation counts, determined by whole-exome sequencing of tumor tissue, were related to TCR repertoire features. TCR alpha and beta repertoires were quantitatively compared across multiple tumor regions, matched nontumor lung and blood in non-small cell lung cancer. At surgery, hundreds of tumor regions, around 64 matched nontumor lung samples and some 54 PBMC samples were TCR-sequenced for both alpha and beta chains. In tumor regions, TCR transcript counts showed a strong correlation with a T cell transcriptional module score from matched bulk RNA-seq.

CDR1 and CDR2 (KGHDR, SFDVKD) derive from the germline V gene. V is pared back by 0 bases and J by 10 bases, with 15 bases lying between the germline termini. Including the terminal cysteine and phenylalanine, the CDR3 comprises 15 residues. Here the CDR3 DNA is all that survives: 45 bases in frame from base 1. Library preparation was by 5' RACE. The reads were generated on a NextSeq 500. In the TCR library protocol, a unique molecular identifier was attached to each TCR cDNA molecule so that PCR and sequencing errors could be corrected. Concerning the study's data processing: Decombinator tools were used for TCR identification, UMI-based error correction and CDR3 extraction. TCRs above a frequency of 2 per 1,000, corresponding to the top 1% of the tumor frequency distribution, were defined as expanded. Expanded tumor TCRs statistically deemed absent (corrected P<0.05) from at least one tumor region were classed as regional, and all other expanded tumor TCRs were classed as ubiquitous. Rényi diversity was computed with the R vegan package after subsampling each repertoire 100 times to 5,000 TCRs. To build CDR3 similarity networks, amino acid triplet string-kernel similarity was used, and CDR3s were connected when their pairwise similarity was above 0.82. TCRdb took the public reads, trimmed them with fastp at Q25, ran MiXCR for clone calling and kept in-frame beta chains. Rows are unified per CDR3 protein, each entry keeping the most common DNA and genes. The V and J calls and clone size come from TCRdb's table, not from the authors' own analysis. The sample contains approximately 26,000 distinct CDR3 sequences, 8.8% of them found a single time. The top ten clones comprise approximately 8% of the sample.

Broad study findings and their caveats: The tumor nonsynonymous mutation count correlated with the number of expanded alpha and beta TCRs within the tumor. Additional single-cell paired TCR alpha and beta sequencing was considered necessary to confirm, at a functional level, the hypothesis that regional TCRs recognize regional mutations. TCR-seq coverage of tumor T cells was estimated at only around 6.7% for alpha chains and 12% to 15% for beta chains. Counts of ubiquitous and regional expanded TCRs were found to correlate with counts of ubiquitous and regional nonsynonymous mutations, respectively.

In light of the paper, this sample's time point label describes: sample taken at primary tumor resection. The donors were 65 to 85 patients from the lung TRACERx cohort who had early-stage, untreated non-small cell lung cancer. TCR sequencing used whole RNA extracted from tumor and nontumor lung tissue, or from cryopreserved PBMC samples, without cell sorting. Only patients with enough RNA available from two or more tumor regions were chosen for TCR sequencing. Before being selected, tumor and adjacent nontumor lung specimens were reviewed by a lung pathologist. The V and J genes are TRBV24-1 and TRBJ2-1; TRBD1 could be the D gene, as 5 bases match. The receptor was derived from a male donor with early-stage non-small cell lung cancer. The source material was lung tumor tissue, sampled at surgery. DNA sequence: TGTGCCACCAGTGATTTGCAAAGGGGTCAGTGGGAGCAGTTCTTC. Protein translation: CATSDLQRGQWEQFF.